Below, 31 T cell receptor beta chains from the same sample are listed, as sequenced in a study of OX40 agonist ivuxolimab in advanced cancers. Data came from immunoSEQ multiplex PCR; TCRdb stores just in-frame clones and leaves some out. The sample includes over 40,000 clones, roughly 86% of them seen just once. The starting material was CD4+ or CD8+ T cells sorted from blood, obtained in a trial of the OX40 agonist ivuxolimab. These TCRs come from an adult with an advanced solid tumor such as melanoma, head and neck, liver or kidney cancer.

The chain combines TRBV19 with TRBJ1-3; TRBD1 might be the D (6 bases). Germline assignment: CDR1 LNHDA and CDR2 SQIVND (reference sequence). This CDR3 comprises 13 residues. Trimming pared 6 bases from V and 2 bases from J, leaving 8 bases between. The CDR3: CASRRTAGNTIYF. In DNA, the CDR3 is TGTGCCAGTAGGAGGACAGCTGGAAACACCATATATTTT.

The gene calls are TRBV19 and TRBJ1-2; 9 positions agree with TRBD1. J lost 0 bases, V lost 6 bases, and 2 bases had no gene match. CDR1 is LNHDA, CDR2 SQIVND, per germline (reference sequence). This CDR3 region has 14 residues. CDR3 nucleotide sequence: TGTGCCAGTAGCTGGACAGGGGCTAACTATGGCTACACCTTC. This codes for CASSWTGANYGYTF.

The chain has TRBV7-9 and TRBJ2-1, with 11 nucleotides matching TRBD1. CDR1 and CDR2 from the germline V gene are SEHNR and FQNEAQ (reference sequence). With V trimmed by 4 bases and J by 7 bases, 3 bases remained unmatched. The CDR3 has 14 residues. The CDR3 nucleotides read TGTGCCAGCAGCTCCGGGACAGGGGGAAATGAGCAGTTCTTC. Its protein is CASSSGTGGNEQFF.

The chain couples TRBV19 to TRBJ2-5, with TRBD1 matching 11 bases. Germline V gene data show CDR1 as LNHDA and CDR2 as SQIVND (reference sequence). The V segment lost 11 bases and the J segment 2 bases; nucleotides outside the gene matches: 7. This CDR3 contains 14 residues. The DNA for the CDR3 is TGTGCCTCGTCCGGGGACAGGGGGCAAGAGACCCAGTACTTC. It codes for CASSGDRGQETQYF.

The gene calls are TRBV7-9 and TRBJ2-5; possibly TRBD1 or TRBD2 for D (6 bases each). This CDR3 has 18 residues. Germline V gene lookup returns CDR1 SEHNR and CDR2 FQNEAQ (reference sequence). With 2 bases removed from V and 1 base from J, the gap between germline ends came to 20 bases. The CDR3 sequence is CASSLNKGGSGSQETQYF. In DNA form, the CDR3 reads TGTGCCAGCAGCTTAAATAAGGGGGGTAGCGGTTCCCAAGAGACCCAGTACTTC. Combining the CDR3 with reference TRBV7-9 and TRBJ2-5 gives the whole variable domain DTGVSQNPRHKITKRGQNVTFRCDPISEHNRLYWYRQTLGQGPEFLTYFQNEAQLEKSRLLSDRFSAERPKGSFSTLEIQRTEQGDSAMYLCASSLNKGGSGSQETQYFGPGTRLLVL.

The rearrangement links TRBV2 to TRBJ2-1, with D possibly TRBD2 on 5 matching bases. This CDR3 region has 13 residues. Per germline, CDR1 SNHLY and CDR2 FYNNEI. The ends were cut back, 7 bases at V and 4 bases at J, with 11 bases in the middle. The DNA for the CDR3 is TGTGCCAGCAAACTGGAGGCTTACAATGAGCAGTTCTTC. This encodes CASKLEAYNEQFF. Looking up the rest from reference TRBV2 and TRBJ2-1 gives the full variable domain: EPEVTQTPSHQVTQMGQEVILRCVPISNHLYFYWYRQILGQKVEFLVSFYNNEISEKSEIFDDQFSVERPDGSNFTLKIRSTKLEDSAMYFCASKLEAYNEQFFGPGTRLTVL.

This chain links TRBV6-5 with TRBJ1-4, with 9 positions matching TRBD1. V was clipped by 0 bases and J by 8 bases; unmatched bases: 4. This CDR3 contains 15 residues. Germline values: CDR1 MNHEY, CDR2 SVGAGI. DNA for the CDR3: TGTGCCAGCAGTTACTCGACAGGGGGGGGAGAAAAACTGTTTTTT. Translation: CASSYSTGGGEKLFF.

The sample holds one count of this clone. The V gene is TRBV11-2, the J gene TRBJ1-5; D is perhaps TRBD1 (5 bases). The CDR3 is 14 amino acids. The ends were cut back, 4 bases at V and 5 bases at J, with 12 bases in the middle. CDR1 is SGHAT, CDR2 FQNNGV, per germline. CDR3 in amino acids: CASSSGSGDQPQHF. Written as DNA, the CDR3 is TGTGCCAGCAGCTCGGGGTCGGGGGATCAGCCCCAGCATTTT.

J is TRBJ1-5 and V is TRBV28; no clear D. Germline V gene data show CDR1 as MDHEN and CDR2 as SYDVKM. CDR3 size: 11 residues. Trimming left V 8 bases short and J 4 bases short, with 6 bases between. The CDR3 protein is CASAKNQPQHF. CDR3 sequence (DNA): TGTGCCAGCGCAAAGAATCAGCCCCAGCATTTT.

The CDR3 loop is CASSERVDSSHRNIQYF. CDR3 DNA sequence: TGTGCCAGCAGTGAAAGGGTGGACAGTTCGCATAGAAACATTCAGTACTTC. V usage is TRBV6-1 and J usage is TRBJ2-4; tentatively, D is TRBD1 (6 bases). The CDR3 sequence is 17 residues long. In germline, CDR1 is MNHNS, CDR2 SASEGT. Trimming cost V 2 bases and J 6 bases, with 20 bases left between them.

CDR3 sequence reads: CASSLSQGLGNTEAFF. CDR3 DNA: TGTGCCAGCAGTTTATCACAAGGGCTGGGGAACACTGAAGCTTTCTTT. V and J are TRBV27 and TRBJ1-1; D ambiguous. The V end was cut by 0 bases, the J end by 1 base, with 12 bases between. CDR1 MNHEY and CDR2 SMNVEV come from the germline V gene (reference sequence). The CDR3 has 16 residues.

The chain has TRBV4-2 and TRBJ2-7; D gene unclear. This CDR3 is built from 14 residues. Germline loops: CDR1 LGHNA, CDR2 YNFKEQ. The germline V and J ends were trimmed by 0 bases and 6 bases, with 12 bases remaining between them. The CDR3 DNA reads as TGTGCCAGCAGCCAAGACCTAGTCGGGCGCGAGCAGTACTTC. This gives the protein CASSQDLVGREQYF.

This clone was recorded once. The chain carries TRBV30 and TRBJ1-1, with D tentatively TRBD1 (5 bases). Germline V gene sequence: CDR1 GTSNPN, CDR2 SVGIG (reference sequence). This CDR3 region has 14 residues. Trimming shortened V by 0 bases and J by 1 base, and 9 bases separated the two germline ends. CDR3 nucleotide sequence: TGTGCCTGGAGTGTACGGGGGGGGAACACTGAAGCTTTCTTT. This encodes CAWSVRGGNTEAFF.

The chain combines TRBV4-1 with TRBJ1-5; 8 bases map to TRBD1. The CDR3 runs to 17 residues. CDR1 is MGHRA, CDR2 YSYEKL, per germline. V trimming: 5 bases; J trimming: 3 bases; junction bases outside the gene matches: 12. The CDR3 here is CASSGTTTGGVNQPQHF. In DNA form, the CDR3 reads TGCGCCAGCAGCGGCACAACCACAGGGGGTGTCAATCAGCCCCAGCATTTT.

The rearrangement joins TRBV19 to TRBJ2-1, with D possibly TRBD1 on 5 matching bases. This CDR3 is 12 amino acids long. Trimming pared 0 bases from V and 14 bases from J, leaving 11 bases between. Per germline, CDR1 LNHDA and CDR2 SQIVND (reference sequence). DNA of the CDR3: TGTGCCAGTAGTATAGACAGGGTTCCCAAGTTCTTC. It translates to CASSIDRVPKFF.

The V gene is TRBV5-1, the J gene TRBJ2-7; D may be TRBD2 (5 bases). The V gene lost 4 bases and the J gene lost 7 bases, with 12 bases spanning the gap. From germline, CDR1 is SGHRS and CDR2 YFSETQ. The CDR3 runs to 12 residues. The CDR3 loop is CASSPDGLEQYF. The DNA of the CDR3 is TGCGCCAGCAGCCCCGATGGACTGGAGCAGTACTTC.

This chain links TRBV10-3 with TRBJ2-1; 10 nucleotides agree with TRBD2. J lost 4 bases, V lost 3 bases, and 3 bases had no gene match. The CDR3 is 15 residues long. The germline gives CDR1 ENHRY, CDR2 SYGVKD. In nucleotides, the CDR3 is TGTGCCATCAGTGAAGGGACTAGCGTATACAATGAGCAGTTCTTC. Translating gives CAISEGTSVYNEQFF.

As DNA, the CDR3 is TGTGCCAGCAGTTGGGGGGGCGGCTCAACCTATGGCTACACCTTC. As protein: CASSWGGGSTYGYTF. The chain uses TRBV13 and TRBJ1-2; D may be TRBD1 (6 bases). V lost 6 bases and J 4 bases, leaving 18 bases between the germline ends. Germline V gives CDR1 PRHDT, CDR2 FYEKMQ (reference sequence). The CDR3 consists of 15 residues.

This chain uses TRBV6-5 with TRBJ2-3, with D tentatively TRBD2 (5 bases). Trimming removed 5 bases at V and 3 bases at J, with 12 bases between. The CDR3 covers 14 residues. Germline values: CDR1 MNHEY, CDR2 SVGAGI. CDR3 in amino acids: CASSDPRGTDTQYF. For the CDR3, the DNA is TGTGCCAGCAGTGACCCCCGGGGAACAGATACGCAGTATTTT.

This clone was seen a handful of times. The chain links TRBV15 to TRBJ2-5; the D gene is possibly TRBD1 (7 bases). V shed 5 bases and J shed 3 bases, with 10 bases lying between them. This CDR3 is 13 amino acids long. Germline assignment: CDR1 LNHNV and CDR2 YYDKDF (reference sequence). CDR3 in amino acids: CATSVRGEETQYF. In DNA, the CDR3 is TGTGCCACCAGCGTCAGGGGGGAAGAGACCCAGTACTTC.

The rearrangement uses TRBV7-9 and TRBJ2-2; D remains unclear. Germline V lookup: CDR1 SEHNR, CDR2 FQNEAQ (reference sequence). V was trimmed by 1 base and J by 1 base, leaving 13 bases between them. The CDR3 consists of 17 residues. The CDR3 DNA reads TGTGCCAGCAGCTTAGTAGGCGACTTCCGGAACACCGGGGAGCTGTTTTTT. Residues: CASSLVGDFRNTGELFF. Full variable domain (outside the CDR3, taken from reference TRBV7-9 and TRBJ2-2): DTGVSQNPRHKITKRGQNVTFRCDPISEHNRLYWYRQTLGQGPEFLTYFQNEAQLEKSRLLSDRFSAERPKGSFSTLEIQRTEQGDSAMYLCASSLVGDFRNTGELFFGEGSRLTVL.

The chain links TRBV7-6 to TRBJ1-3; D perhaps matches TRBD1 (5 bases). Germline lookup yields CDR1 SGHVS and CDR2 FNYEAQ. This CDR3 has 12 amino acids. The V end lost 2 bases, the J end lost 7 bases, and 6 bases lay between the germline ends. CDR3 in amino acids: CASSLWGNTIYF. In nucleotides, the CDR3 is TGTGCCAGCAGCTTATGGGGGAACACCATATATTTT.

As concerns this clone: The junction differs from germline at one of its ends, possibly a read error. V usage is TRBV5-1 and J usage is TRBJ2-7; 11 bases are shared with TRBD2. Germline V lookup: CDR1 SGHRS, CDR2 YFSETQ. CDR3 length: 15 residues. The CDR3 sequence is CASSQIAGGFYEQYF. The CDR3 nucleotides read TGTGCCAGCAGCCAAATAGCGGGAGGGTTCTACGAGCAGTACTTC.

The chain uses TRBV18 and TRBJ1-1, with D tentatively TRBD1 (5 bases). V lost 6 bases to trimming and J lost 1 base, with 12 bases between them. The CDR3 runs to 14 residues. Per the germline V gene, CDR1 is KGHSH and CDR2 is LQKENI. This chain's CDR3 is CASSRETGNTEAFF. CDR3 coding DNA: TGTGCCAGCTCGCGAGAAACAGGGAACACTGAAGCTTTCTTT. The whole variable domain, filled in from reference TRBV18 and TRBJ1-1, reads NAGVMQNPRHLVRRRGQEARLRCSPMKGHSHVYWYRQLPEEGLKFMVYLQKENIIDESGMPKERFSAEFPKEGPSILRIQQVVRGDSAAYFCASSRETGNTEAFFGQGTRLTVV.

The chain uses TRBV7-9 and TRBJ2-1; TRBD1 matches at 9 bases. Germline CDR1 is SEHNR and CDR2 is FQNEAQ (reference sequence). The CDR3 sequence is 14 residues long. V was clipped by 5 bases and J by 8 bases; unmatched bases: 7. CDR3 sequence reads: CASSRTGGGYEQFF. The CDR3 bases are TGTGCCAGCAGCCGAACAGGGGGCGGTTATGAGCAGTTCTTC.

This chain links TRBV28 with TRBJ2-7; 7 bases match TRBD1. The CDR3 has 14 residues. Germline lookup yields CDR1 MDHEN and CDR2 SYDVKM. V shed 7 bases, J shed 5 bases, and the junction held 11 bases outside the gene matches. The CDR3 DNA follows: TGTGCCAGCACCCTTGGATCACAGGGGAACGAGCAGTACTTC. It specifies CASTLGSQGNEQYF.

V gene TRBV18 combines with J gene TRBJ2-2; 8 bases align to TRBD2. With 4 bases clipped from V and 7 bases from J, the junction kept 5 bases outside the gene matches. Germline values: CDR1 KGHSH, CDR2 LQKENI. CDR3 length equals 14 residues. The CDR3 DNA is TGTGCCAGCTCACATGGCGGGACTAGCGGGGAGCTGTTTTTT. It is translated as CASSHGGTSGELFF.

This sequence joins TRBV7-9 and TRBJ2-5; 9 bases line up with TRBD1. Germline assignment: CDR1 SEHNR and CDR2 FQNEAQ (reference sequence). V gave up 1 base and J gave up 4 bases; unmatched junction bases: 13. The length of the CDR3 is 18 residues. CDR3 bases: TGTGCCAGCAGCTTAGTCAATCTTCGTGGGACAGGGAGAGAGACCCAGTACTTC. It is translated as CASSLVNLRGTGRETQYF.

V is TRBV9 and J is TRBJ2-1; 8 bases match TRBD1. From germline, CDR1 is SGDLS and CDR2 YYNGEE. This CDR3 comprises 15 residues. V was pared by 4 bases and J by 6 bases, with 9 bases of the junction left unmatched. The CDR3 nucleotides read TGTGCCAGCAGCATCCGCGGACAGGGTTCCAATGAGCAGTTCTTC. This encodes CASSIRGQGSNEQFF.

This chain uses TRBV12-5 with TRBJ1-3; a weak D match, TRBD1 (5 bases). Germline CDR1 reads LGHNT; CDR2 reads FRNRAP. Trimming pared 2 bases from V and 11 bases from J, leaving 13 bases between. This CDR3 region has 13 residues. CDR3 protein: CASGLPRGEAIYF. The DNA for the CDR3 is TGTGCTAGTGGTTTGCCCCGGGGGGAAGCCATATATTTT.

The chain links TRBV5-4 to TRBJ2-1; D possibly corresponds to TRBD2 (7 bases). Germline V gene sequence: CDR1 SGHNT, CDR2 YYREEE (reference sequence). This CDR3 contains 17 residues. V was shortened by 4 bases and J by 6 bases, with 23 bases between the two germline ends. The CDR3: CASSGAILGLGGNEQFF. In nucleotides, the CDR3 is TGTGCCAGCAGCGGAGCCATTTTAGGACTAGGGGGCAATGAGCAGTTCTTC.